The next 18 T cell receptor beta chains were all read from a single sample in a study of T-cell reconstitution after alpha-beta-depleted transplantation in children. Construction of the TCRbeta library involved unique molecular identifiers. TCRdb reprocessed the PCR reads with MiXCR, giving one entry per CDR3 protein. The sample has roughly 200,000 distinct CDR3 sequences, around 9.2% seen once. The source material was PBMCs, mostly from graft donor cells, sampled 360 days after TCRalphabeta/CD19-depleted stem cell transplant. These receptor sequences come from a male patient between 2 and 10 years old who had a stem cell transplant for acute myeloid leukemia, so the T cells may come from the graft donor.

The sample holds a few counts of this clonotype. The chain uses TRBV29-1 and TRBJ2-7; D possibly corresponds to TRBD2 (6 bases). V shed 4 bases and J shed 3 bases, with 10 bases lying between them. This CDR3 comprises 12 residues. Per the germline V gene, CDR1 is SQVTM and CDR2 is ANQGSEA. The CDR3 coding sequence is TGCAGCGTTGCCGACGGGAGCTACGAGCAGTACTTC. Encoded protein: CSVADGSYEQYF.

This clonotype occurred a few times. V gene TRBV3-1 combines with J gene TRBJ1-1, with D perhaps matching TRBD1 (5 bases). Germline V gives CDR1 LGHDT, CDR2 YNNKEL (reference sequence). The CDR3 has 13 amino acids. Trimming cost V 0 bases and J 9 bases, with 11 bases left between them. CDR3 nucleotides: TGTGCCAGCAGCCAAGACCGACAGAGTAAAGCTTTCTTT. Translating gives CASSQDRQSKAFF.

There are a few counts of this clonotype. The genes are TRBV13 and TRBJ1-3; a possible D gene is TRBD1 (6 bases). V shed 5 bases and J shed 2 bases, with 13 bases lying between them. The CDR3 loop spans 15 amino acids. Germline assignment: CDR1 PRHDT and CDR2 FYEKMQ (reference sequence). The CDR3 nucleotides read TGTGCCAGCAGCGCCGGAGGGGACACTGGAAACACCATATATTTT. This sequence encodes CASSAGGDTGNTIYF.

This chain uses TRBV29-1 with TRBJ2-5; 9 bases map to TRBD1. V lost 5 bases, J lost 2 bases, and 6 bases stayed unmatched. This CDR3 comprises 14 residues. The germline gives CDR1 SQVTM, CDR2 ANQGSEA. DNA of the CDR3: TGCAGCGTTAGGGACAGGGTGAGGCAAGAGACCCAGTACTTC. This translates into CSVRDRVRQETQYF. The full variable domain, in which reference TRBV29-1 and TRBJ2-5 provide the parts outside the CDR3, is SAVISQKPSRDICQRGTSLTIQCQVDSQVTMMFWYRQQPGQSLTLIATANQGSEATYESGFVIDKFPISRPNLTFSTLTVSNMSPEDSSIYLCSVRDRVRQETQYFGPGTRLLVL.

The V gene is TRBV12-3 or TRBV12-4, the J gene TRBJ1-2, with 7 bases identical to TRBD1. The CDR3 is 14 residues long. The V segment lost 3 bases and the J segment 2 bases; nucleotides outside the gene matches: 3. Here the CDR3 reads CASSFGRGNYGYTF. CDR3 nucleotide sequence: TGTGCCAGCAGTTTTGGCAGGGGGAACTATGGCTACACCTTC.

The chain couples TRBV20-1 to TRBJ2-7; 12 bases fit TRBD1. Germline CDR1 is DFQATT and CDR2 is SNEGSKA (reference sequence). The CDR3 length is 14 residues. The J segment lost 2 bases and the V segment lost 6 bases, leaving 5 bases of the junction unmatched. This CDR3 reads CSACRDRGPYEQYF. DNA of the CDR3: TGCAGTGCGTGCCGGGACAGGGGGCCCTACGAGCAGTACTTC.

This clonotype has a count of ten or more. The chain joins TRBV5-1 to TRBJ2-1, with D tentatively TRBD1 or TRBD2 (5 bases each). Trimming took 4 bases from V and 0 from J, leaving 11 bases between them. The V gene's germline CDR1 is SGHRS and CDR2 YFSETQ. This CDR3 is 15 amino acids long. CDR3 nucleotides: TGCGCCAGCAGCCTGGGACGGATCTCCTACAATGAGCAGTTCTTC. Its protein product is CASSLGRISYNEQFF.

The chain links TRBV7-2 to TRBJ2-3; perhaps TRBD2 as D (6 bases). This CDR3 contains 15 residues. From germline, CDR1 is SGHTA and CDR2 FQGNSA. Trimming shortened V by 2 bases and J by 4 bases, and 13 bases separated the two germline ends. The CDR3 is CASSLNGRGADTQYF. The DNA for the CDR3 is TGTGCCAGCAGCTTAAACGGGAGAGGGGCAGATACGCAGTATTTT.

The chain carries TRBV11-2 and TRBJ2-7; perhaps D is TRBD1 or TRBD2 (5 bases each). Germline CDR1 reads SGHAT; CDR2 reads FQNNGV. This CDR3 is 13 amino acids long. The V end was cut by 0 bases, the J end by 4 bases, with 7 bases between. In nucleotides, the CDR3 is TGTGCCAGCAGCTTAGATTGGGGGTACGAGCAGTACGTC. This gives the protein CASSLDWGYEQYV.

The CDR3 nucleotides read TGTGCCAGCAGGATAGCGGGAGGGTTGAGCGAGCAGTACTTC. Translation: CASRIAGGLSEQYF. V and J are TRBV12-3 or TRBV12-4 and TRBJ2-7; 11 nucleotides align to TRBD2. Losses at the gene ends were 6 bases for V and 6 bases for J; bases not matched to a gene: 7. The CDR3 is 14 amino acids.

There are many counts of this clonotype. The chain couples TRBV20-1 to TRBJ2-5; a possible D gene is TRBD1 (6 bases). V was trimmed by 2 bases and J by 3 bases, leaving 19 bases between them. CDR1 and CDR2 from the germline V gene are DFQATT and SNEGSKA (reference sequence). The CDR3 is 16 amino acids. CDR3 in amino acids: CSARPPHRATKETQYF. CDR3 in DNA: TGCAGTGCTAGACCGCCACACAGGGCTACCAAAGAGACCCAGTACTTC.

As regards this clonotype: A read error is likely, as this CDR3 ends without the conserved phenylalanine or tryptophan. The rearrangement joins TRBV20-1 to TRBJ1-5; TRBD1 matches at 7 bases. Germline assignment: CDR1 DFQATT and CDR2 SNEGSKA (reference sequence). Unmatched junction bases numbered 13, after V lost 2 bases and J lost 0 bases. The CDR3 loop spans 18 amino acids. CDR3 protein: CSARLAGTENLSNQPQHC. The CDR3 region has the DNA TGCAGTGCTAGATTAGCCGGGACAGAGAACCTTAGCAATCAGCCCCAGCATTGT.

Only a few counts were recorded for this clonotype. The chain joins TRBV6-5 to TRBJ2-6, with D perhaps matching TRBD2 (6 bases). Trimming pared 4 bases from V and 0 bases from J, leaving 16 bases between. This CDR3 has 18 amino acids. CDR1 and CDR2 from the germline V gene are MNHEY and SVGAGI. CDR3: CASSFAGGTASGANVLTF. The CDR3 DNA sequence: TGTGCCAGCAGTTTCGCCGGCGGGACGGCCTCTGGGGCCAACGTCCTGACTTTC.

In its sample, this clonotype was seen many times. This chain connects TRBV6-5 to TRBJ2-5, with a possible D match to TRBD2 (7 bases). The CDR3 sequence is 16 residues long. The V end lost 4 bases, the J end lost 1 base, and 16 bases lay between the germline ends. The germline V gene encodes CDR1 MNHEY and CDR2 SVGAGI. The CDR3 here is CASSSRGREVQETQYF. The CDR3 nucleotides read TGTGCCAGCAGTTCAAGGGGGAGGGAAGTCCAAGAGACCCAGTACTTC.

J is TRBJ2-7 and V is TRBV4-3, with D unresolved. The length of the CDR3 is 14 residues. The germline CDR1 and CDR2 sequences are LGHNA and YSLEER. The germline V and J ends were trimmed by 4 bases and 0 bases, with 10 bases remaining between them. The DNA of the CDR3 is TGCGCCAGCAGCCCCCTATTAGGCTCCTACGAGCAGTACTTC. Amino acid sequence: CASSPLLGSYEQYF.

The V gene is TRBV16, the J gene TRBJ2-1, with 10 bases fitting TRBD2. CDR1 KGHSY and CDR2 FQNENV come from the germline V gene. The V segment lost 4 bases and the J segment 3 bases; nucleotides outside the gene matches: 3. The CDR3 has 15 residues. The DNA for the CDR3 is TGTGCCAGCAGCCTAACTAGCGGGATCTACAATGAGCAGTTCTTC. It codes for CASSLTSGIYNEQFF.

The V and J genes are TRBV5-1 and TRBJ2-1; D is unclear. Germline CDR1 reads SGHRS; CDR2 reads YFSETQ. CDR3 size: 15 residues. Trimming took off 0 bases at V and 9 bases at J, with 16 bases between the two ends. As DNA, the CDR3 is TGCGCCAGCAGCTTGGGTCTTGTTGGGAAGCTTGAGCAGTTCTTC. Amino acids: CASSLGLVGKLEQFF.

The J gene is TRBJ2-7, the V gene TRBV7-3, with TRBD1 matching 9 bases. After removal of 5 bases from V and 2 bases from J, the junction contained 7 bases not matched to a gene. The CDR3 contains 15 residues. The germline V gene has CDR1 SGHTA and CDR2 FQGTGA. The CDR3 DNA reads TGTGCCAGCAGCCTTACCGGGACAGGGACCTACGAGCAGTACTTC. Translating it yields CASSLTGTGTYEQYF.